This entry lists 15 T cell receptor beta chains sequenced from one sample in a study of blood T cell repertoires in COVID-19. Method: immunoSEQ multiplex PCR; TCRdb's copy keeps in-frame clones and lacks some. Among some 50,000 clones listed, under 90% were seen once. Sequenced material: peripheral blood. These TCRs come from a human donor in a cohort sampled during active COVID-19.

V is TRBV6-1 and J is TRBJ1-5; tentative D call: TRBD1 (5 bases). Between the trimmed V and J ends, which lost 2 bases and 6 bases, there was a span of 17 bases. This CDR3 is built from 16 residues. CDR1 MNHNS and CDR2 SASEGT come from the germline V gene. In nucleotides, the CDR3 is TGTGCCAGCAGTGAAAAAGAGGGCAGGGAGGGTCAGCCCCAGCATTTT. This sequence encodes CASSEKEGREGQPQHF.

For the CDR3, the DNA is TGTGCCAGTACTGGAAACACCATATATTTT. This gives the protein CASTGNTIYF. The chain is built from TRBV12-3 or TRBV12-4 and TRBJ1-3; D is unclear. With 9 bases removed from V and 2 bases from J, the gap between germline ends came to 2 bases. The CDR3 runs 10 residues.

The rearrangement uses TRBV28 and TRBJ2-7; TRBD2 matches at 8 bases. Germline V CDR1 and CDR2: MDHEN, SYDVKM. The trim removed 6 bases at V and 3 bases at J, leaving 10 bases unmatched. The CDR3 consists of 15 residues. The chain's CDR3 is CASRPGGGTNYEQYF. For the CDR3, the DNA is TGTGCCAGCAGGCCGGGGGGGGGAACAAACTACGAGCAGTACTTC.

The chain combines TRBV5-1 with TRBJ2-7, with 9 bases lining up with TRBD2. Germline V lookup: CDR1 SGHRS, CDR2 YFSETQ. Trimming at V came to 4 bases and at J to 3 bases, leaving 8 bases not matched to a gene. There are 15 residues in the CDR3. CDR3 loop: CASSTIAGVGYEQYF. The CDR3 region has the DNA TGCGCCAGCAGCACCATAGCGGGAGTGGGCTACGAGCAGTACTTC.

The CDR3 reads CASSLREGETGELFF. The CDR3 DNA is TGTGCCAGCTCACTGAGGGAAGGAGAGACCGGGGAGCTGTTTTTT. The genes are TRBV18 and TRBJ2-2; D possibly corresponds to TRBD2 (5 bases). The CDR3 is 15 residues long. Germline values: CDR1 KGHSH, CDR2 LQKENI. Trimming removed 4 bases at V and 5 bases at J, with 14 bases between.

This rearrangement joins TRBV6-5 to TRBJ1-1; 7 bases align to TRBD1. Unmatched junction bases numbered 4, after V lost 2 bases and J lost 1 base. CDR1 is MNHEY and CDR2 is SVGAGI in the germline V gene. The CDR3 length is 15 residues. CDR3 sequence reads: CASSYRGLGNTEAFF. CDR3 sequence (DNA): TGTGCCAGCAGTTACAGGGGGCTAGGGAACACTGAAGCTTTCTTT.

The V call is TRBV11-3, the J call TRBJ2-6; 10 nucleotides agree with TRBD1. Trimming took 7 bases from V and 12 from J; bases not matched to a gene: 9. The CDR3 sequence is 14 residues long. Germline V gene sequence: CDR1 SGHNT, CDR2 YENEEA. The CDR3 reads CASTSTGGAGVLTF. The CDR3 nucleotides read TGTGCCAGCACCTCGACAGGGGGCGCGGGCGTCCTGACTTTC.

The chain couples TRBV18 to TRBJ2-1; the D is unclear. V lost 5 bases and J 8 bases, leaving 10 bases between the germline ends. Germline CDR1 reads KGHSH; CDR2 reads LQKENI. There are 12 residues in the CDR3. The CDR3 spells CASSVMAYEQFF. CDR3 DNA: TGTGCCAGCTCAGTTATGGCCTATGAGCAGTTCTTC.

V is TRBV5-4 and J is TRBJ1-1; 7 nucleotides line up with TRBD1. This CDR3 has 14 residues. V was clipped by 5 bases and J by 4 bases; unmatched bases: 8. From germline, CDR1 is SGHNT and CDR2 YYREEE (reference sequence). CDR3 in amino acids: CASSHKTGSTEAFF. The CDR3 nucleotides read TGTGCCAGCAGTCATAAGACAGGGAGCACTGAAGCTTTCTTT.

The chain uses TRBV2 and TRBJ1-6; 8 bases are shared with TRBD1. The J segment lost 7 bases and the V segment lost 1 base, leaving 6 bases of the junction unmatched. The CDR3 runs 16 residues. Germline values: CDR1 SNHLY, CDR2 FYNNEI. CDR3 amino acids: CASSEGPGGWNSPLHF. The CDR3 coding sequence is TGTGCCAGCAGTGAAGGGCCAGGGGGCTGGAATTCACCCCTCCACTTT.

This clone was detected once. The rearrangement uses TRBV5-6 and TRBJ1-1; D unresolved. Trimming removed 2 bases at V and 4 bases at J, with 9 bases between. Germline V gene lookup returns CDR1 SGHDT and CDR2 YYEEEE. This CDR3 comprises 13 residues. CDR3: CASSFSPGTEAFF. The CDR3, as DNA: TGTGCCAGCAGCTTTTCCCCGGGCACTGAAGCTTTCTTT.

This chain links TRBV12-5 with TRBJ2-7; 9 nucleotides agree with TRBD2. The V and J ends lost 1 base and 4 bases, in that order; junction bases with no gene match: 8. The CDR3 consists of 16 residues. Germline loops: CDR1 LGHNT, CDR2 FRNRAP. For the CDR3, the DNA is TGTGCTAGTGGTTTGGCTTTAGCGGGAGCCCCTTACGAGCAGTACTTC. It translates to CASGLALAGAPYEQYF.

Concerning this clone: At one of its ends the junction is not consistent with the germline gene, which may arise from a read error. V usage is TRBV7-2 and J usage is TRBJ2-7; TRBD2 agrees at 13 bases. Germline V CDR1 and CDR2: SGHTA, FQGNSA. CDR3 size: 14 residues. CDR3 DNA: TGTGCCAGCAGCTTACTCTGGACTAGCGGGAGATTCCACTTC. Its translation: CASSLLWTSGRFHF.

V gene TRBV19 combines with J gene TRBJ2-6; weak D call: TRBD2 (5 bases). The V gene lost 0 bases and the J gene lost 0 bases, with 12 bases spanning the gap. This CDR3 has 18 amino acids. The germline gives CDR1 LNHDA, CDR2 SQIVND (reference sequence). The DNA of the CDR3 is TGTGCCAGTAGTATAGATTCCATGGGGAGCTCTGGGGCCAACGTCCTGACTTTC. As protein: CASSIDSMGSSGANVLTF.

The J gene is TRBJ2-7, the V gene TRBV29-1; D gene uncertain. V lost 4 bases, J lost 1 base, and 8 bases lay in between. Germline V gene lookup returns CDR1 SQVTM and CDR2 ANQGSEA. The CDR3 runs to 12 residues. The CDR3 spells CSVVPSSYEQYF. In DNA form, the CDR3 reads TGCAGCGTTGTCCCCTCGTCCTACGAGCAGTACTTC.